The text below deals with one T cell receptor (beta chain). The data were obtained in a study of blood T cell repertoires in COVID-19. For the study at large: Acute and convalescent COVID-19 samples came from the United States, Italy and Spain. T cells, B-cell-depleted T cells, or PBMCs supplied cDNA or gDNA.

The CDR3 loop spans 15 amino acids. V was pared by 2 bases and J by 2 bases, with 11 bases between. CDR1 is SGHTA and CDR2 is FQGTGA in the germline V gene. The method was immunoSEQ multiplex PCR; TCRdb's version includes in-frame clones alone and lacks a portion of them. Among approximately 250,000 clones, around 90% were seen once, and the ten largest hold approximately 5.3%. The rearrangement links TRBV7-3 to TRBJ2-3; a possible D gene is TRBD1 (6 bases). The specimen sequenced was peripheral blood. This clonotype originated in a woman in her fifties or sixties with COVID-19, enrolled during active disease. CDR3 in DNA: TGTGCCAGCAGCTTATACAACAGGGACACAGATACGCAGTATTTT. Translated, it gives CASSLYNRDTDTQYF.